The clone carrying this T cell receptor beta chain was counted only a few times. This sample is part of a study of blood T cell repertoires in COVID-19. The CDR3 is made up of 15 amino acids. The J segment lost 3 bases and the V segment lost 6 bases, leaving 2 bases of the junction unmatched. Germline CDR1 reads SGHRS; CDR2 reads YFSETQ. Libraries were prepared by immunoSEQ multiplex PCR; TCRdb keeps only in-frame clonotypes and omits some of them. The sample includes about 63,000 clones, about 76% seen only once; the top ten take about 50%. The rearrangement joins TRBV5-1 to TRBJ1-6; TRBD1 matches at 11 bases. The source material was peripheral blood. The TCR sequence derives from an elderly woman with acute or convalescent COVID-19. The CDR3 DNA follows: TGCGCCAGCAAGGGGACAGGGGGCTATAATTCACCCCTCCACTTT. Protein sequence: CASKGTGGYNSPLHF.